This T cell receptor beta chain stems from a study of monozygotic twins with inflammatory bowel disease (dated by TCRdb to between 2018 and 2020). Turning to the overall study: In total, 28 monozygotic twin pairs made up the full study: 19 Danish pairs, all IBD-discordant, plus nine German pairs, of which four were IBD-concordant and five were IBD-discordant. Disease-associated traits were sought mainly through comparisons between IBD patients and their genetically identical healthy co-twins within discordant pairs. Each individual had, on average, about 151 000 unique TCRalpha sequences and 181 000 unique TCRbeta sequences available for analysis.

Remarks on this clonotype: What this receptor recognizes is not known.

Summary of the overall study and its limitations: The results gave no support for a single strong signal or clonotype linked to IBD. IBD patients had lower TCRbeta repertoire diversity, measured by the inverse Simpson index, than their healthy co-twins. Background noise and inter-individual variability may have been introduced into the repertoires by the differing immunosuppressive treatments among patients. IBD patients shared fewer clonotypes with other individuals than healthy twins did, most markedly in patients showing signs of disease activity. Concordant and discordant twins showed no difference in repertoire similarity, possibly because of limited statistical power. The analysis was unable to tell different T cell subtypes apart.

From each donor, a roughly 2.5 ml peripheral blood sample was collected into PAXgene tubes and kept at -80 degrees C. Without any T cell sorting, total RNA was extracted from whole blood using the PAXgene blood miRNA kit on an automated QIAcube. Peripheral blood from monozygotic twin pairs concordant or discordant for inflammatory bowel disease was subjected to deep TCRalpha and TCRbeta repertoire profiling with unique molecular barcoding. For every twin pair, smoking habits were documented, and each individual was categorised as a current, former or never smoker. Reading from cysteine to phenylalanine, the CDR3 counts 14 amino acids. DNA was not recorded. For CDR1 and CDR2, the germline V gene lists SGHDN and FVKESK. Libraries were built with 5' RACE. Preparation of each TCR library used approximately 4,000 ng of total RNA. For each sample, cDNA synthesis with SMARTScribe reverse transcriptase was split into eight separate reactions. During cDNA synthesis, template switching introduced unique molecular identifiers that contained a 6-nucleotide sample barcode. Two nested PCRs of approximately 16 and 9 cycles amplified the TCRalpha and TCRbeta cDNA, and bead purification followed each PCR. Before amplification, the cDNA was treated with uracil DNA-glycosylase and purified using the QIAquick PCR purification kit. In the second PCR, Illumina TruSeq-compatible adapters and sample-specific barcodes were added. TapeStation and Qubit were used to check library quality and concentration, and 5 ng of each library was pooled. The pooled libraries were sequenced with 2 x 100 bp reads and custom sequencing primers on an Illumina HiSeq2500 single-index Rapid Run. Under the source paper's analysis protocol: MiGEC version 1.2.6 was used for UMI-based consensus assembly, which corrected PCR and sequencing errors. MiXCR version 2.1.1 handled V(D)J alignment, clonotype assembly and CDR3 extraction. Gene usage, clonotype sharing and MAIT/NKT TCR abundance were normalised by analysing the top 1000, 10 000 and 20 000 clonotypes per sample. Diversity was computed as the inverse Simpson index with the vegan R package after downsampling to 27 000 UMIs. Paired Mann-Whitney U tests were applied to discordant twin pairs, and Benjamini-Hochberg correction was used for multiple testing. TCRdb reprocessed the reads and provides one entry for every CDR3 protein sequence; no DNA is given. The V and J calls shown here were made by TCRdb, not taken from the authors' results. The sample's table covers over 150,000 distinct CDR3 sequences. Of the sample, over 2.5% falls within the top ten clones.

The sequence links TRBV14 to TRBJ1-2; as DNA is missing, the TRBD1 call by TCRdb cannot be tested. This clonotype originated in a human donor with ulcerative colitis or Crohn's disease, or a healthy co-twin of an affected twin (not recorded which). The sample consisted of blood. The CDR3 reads CASSQVGGKYGYTF.